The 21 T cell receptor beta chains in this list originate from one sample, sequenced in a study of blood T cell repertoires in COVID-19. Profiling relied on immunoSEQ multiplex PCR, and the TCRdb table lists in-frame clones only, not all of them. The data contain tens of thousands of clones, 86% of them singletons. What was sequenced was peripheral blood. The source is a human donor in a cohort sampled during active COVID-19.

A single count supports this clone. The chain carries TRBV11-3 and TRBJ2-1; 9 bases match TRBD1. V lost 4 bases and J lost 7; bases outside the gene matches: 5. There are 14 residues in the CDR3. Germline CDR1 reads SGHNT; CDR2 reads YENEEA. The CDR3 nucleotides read TGTGCCAGCAGCTCGGGACAGGGTAGGAATGAGCAGTTCTTC. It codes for CASSSGQGRNEQFF.

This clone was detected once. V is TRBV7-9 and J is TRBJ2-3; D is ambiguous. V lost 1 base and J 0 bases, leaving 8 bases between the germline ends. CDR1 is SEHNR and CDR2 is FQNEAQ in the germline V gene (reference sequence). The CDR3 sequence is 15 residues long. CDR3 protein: CASSLVKTSTDTQYF. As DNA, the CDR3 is TGTGCCAGCAGCTTAGTCAAGACTAGCACAGATACGCAGTATTTT.

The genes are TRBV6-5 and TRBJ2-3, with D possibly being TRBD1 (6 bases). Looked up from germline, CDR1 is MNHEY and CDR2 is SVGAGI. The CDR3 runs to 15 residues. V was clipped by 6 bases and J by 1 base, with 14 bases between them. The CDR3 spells CASSGPGQGTDTQYF. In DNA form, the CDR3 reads TGTGCCAGCAGCGGCCCGGGACAAGGCACAGATACGCAGTATTTT.

The CDR3 DNA follows: TGTGCCAGTAGTATCTTACACTCCTACAATGAGCAGTTCTTC. Residues: CASSILHSYNEQFF. The chain uses TRBV19 and TRBJ2-1; D is undetermined. CDR1 is LNHDA, CDR2 SQIVND, per germline (reference sequence). This CDR3 contains 14 residues. V was shortened by 3 bases and J by 0 bases, with 6 bases between the two germline ends.

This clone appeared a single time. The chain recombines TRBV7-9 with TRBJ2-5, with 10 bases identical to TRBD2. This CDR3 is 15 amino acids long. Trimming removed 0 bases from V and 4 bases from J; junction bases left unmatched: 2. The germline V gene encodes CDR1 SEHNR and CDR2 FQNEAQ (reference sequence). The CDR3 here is CASSLAAGGGETQYF. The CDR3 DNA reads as TGTGCCAGCAGCTTAGCAGCGGGAGGGGGAGAGACCCAGTACTTC.

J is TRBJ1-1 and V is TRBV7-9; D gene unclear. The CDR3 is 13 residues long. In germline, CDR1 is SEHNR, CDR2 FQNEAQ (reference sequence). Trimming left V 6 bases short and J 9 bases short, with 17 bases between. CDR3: CASSPEAGPQAFF. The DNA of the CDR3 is TGTGCCAGCAGTCCAGAGGCGGGTCCCCAAGCTTTCTTT. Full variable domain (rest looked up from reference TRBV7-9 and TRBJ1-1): DTGVSQNPRHKITKRGQNVTFRCDPISEHNRLYWYRQTLGQGPEFLTYFQNEAQLEKSRLLSDRFSAERPKGSFSTLEIQRTEQGDSAMYLCASSPEAGPQAFFGQGTRLTVV.

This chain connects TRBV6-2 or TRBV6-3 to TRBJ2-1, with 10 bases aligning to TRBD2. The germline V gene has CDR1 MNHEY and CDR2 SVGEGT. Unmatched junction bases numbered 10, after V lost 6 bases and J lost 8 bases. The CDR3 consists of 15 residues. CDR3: CASRYKRGGHYEQFF. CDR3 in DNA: TGTGCCAGCAGGTACAAGCGGGGGGGACACTATGAGCAGTTCTTC.

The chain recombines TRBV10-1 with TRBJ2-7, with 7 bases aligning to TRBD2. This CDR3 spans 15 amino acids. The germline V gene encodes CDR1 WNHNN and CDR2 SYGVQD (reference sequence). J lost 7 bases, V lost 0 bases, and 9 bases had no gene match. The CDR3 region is CASSESGTTLGEQYF. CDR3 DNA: TGCGCCAGCAGTGAGTCGGGGACTACGCTTGGGGAGCAGTACTTC.

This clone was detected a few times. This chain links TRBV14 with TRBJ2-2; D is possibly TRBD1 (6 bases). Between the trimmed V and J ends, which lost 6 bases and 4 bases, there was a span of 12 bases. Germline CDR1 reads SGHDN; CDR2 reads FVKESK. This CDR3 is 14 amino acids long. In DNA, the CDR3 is TGTGCCAGCAGATCCCAGGGGTCCACCGGGGAGCTGTTTTTT. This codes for CASRSQGSTGELFF. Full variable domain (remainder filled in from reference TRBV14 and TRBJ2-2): EAGVTQFPSHSVIEKGQTVTLRCDPISGHDNLYWYRRVMGKEIKFLLHFVKESKQDESGMPNNRFLAERTGGTYSTLKVQPAELEDSGVYFCASRSQGSTGELFFGEGSRLTVL.

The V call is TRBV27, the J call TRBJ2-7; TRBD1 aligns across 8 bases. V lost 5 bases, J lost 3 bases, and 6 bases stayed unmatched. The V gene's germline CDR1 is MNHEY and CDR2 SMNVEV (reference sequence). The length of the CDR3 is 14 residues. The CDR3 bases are TGTGCCAGCAGTCCGGGACAGGCAATCTACGAGCAGTACTTC. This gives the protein CASSPGQAIYEQYF.

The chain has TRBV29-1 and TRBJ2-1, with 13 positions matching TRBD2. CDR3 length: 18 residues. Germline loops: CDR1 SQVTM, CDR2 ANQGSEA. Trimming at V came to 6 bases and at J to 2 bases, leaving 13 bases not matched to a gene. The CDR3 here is CSVPPTSGRKKPYNEQFF. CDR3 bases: TGCAGCGTCCCTCCGACTAGCGGGAGGAAAAAACCCTACAATGAGCAGTTCTTC.

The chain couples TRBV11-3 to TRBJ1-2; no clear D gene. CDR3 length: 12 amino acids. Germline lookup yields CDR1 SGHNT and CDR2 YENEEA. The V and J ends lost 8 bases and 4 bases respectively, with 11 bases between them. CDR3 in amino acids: CASEEGSYGYTF. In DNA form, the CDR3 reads TGTGCCAGCGAGGAGGGATCCTATGGCTACACCTTC.

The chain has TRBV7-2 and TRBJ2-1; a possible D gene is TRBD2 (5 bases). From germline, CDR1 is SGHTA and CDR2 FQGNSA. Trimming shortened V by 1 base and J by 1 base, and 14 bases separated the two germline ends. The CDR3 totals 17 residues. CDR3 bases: TGTGCCAGCAGCTTAGTCCGGACCAGAGGGTCCTACAATGAGCAGTTCTTC. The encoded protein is CASSLVRTRGSYNEQFF.

As DNA, the CDR3 is TGTGCCAGCAGCTTCTACGACAGGGAAGGGGGTGGCTACACCTTC. Its protein is CASSFYDREGGGYTF. The gene calls are TRBV5-4 and TRBJ1-2; 7 bases match TRBD1. In germline, CDR1 is SGHNT, CDR2 YYREEE (reference sequence). The CDR3 covers 15 residues. The V gene end was trimmed by 2 bases and the J gene end by 7 bases; junction bases not matched to a gene: 11.

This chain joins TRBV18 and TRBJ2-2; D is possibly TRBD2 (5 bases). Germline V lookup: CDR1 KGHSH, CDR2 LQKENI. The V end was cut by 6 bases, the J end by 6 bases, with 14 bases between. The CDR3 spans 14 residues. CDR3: CASSFAGLAGELFF. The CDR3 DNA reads TGTGCCAGCTCTTTTGCGGGCTTGGCCGGGGAGCTGTTTTTT.

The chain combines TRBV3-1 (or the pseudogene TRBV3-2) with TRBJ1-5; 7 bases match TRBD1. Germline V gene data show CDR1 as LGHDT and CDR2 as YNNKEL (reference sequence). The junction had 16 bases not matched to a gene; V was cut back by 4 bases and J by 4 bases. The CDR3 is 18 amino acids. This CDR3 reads CASSPNQPDRMGNQPQHF. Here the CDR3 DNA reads TGTGCCAGCAGCCCCAATCAACCGGACAGGATGGGGAATCAGCCCCAGCATTTT.

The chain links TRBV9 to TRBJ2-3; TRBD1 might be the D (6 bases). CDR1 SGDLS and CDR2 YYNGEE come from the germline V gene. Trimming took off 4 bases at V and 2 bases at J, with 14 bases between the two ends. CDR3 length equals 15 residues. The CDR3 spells CASSSNRGNTDTQYF. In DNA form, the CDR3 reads TGTGCCAGCAGCTCCAATAGGGGGAACACAGATACGCAGTATTTT.

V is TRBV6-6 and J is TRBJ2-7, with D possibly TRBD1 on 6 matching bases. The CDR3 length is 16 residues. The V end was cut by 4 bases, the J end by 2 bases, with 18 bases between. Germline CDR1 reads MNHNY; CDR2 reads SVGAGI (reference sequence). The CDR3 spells CASSSSQGPPTYEQYF. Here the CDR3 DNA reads TGTGCCAGCAGTTCTTCACAGGGACCTCCTACCTACGAGCAGTACTTC.

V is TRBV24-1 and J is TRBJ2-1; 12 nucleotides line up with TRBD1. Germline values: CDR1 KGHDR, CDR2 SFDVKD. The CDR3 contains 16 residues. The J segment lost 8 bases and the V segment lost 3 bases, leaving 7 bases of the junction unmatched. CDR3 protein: CATSDERDRGLYEQFF. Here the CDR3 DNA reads TGTGCCACCAGTGATGAACGGGACAGGGGGCTGTATGAGCAGTTCTTC.

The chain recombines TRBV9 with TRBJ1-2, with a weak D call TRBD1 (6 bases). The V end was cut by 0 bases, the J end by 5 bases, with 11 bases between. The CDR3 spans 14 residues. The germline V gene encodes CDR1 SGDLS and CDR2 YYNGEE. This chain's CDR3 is CASSVGSGVYGYTF. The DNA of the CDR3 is TGTGCCAGCAGCGTAGGTTCAGGGGTGTATGGCTACACCTTC.

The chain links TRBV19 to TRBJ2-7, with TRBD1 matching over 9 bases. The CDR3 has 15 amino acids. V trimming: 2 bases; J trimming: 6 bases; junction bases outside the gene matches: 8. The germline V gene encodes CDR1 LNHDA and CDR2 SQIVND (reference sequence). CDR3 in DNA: TGTGCCAGTAGTATACAGGGAGGACAGGGGACCGAGCAGTACTTC. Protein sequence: CASSIQGGQGTEQYF.